This T cell receptor (beta chain) derives from a study of identical twins. Trimming took 4 bases from V and 5 from J, leaving 6 bases between them. The CDR3 spans 11 residues. Germline CDR1 SGHRS, CDR2 YFSETQ. This clonotype has at least ten counts. Unique molecular identifiers were present on cDNA, and template switching added a universal primer site. TCRdb passed the 5' RACE reads through MiXCR, listing each CDR3 protein once. This table holds over 200,000 distinct CDR3 sequences, approximately 7.1% found once. These data were likewise used in another study, on T cells expressing NK-cell markers.

The chain employs TRBV5-1 and TRBJ1-1; D remains ambiguous. The origin of this receptor is a woman in her late teens or twenties in good health. The sample consisted of CD8+ T cells sorted from blood. CDR3 in amino acids: CASSVGTEAFF. CDR3 nucleotides: TGCGCCAGCAGCGTGGGGACTGAAGCTTTCTTT.